This TCR beta chain derives from a study of beta chain features in type 1 diabetes (dated by TCRdb to between 2017 and 2018). Turning to the overall study: Patients and healthy donors did not differ in mean age, gender distribution, total cell number or subset yield. A total of about 100,000,000 sorted cells were examined across all samples, and RNA yield correlated strongly with the number of cells per subset. In the study, TCRB repertoires of sorted circulating CD4+ T cell subsets from recently diagnosed type 1 diabetes patients were compared with those of matched healthy donors. Naive and central memory subsets were obtained from all 30 or so donors, but regulatory and stem cell-like memory subsets were isolated from only 8 patients and roughly 8 healthy donors. Points the paper makes about the study in general: Sequencing cDNA rather than genomic DNA could over-represent highly expressing activated cells, although activation and CD3 levels did not differ between groups. Only small numbers of individuals were included in the HLA sub-analyses, which left unresolved whether HLA type had any influence on TCRB rearrangement. At VDJ recombination sites, type 1 diabetes patients had fewer insertions and more deleted nucleotides, which implies abnormalities in thymic rearrangement. Shorter templates might have been favored by PCR, but patient and control samples were amplified and corrected together, so both groups would have been affected equally by any skew. Naive, central memory and regulatory TCRB repertoires appeared more similar among patients than among healthy donors. A moderate but significant shortening of TCRB CDR3 length was observed in type 1 diabetes patients in all four CD4+ subsets.

In its sample, this clone was seen a few times. Its target antigen remains unknown. No much larger clone exists at a distance of one base, and base qualities are not known. A single peripheral blood draw of approximately 110 mL on average was collected from each donor into heparinised tubes. Naive, central memory, regulatory and stem cell-like memory CD4+ T cells were sorted on a BD FACSAria II using a panel including CD45RO, CCR7, CD25, CD127, CD95 and CD27. A purity above 95% was achieved for all sorted populations. Right away, PBMCs were isolated by Lymphoprep density gradient centrifugation and were stained directly, with no culture step. So that batch effects would be minimized, each experiment stained and sorted samples in pairs, pairing one healthy donor with one patient. The cysteine opens and the phenylalanine closes a CDR3 of 14 amino acids. Kept here is only the CDR3 DNA, which spans 42 bases and is read in frame from base 1. The junction shows trimming of 7 bases on V and 1 base on J, plus 14 bases between the germline ends. CDR1 SGHRS and CDR2 YFSETQ were looked up in the germline V gene.

All of the isolated RNA was reverse transcribed with the High Capacity cDNA Reverse Transcription Kit, so expressed TCRB transcripts were sequenced. Naive, central memory and regulatory T cell samples underwent deep immunoSEQ sequencing, averaging about 3.3 million total reads per sample. Sorted cells were lysed in RLT buffer, and RNA was extracted using DNase-treated RNeasy Micro or Mini kits according to cell number. Each cell subset was processed separately to prevent cross-contamination, with patient and healthy donor samples processed together. The immunoSEQ multiplex PCR was used to amplify TCRB sequences from cDNA, yielding 87-bp fragments that span the CDR3 region. Amplicons were sequenced on the Illumina HiSeq platform. In the source study's methods: Synthetic template baselines were used to correct PCR bias computationally, reads within Hamming distance 2 were collapsed together, and singletons that could not be merged were discarded. By aligning reads against IMGT, V, D and J genes, CDR3 length, and insertions or deletions at six rearrangement sites were assigned. Within each subset, clonotype counts were normalized to sorted cell number, and only after that were true diversity and Gini coefficients computed with the tcR R package. The overlap coefficient, calculated on TCRB nucleotide sequences, was used to measure repertoire sharing. Out-of-frame TCRB sequences from naive cells were analyzed to stand in for the pre-selection repertoire. TCRdb obtained this table from immuneACCESS and retained in-frame rearrangements with V and J assigned. These tables miss some clones; where compared with another copy, unresolved V genes account for less than half of the shortfall, and the remainder is unexplained. The V and J calls and clone size were taken over from that table, and D and trimming were inferred from the DNA. The sample table shows 250,000 to 300,000 clones, and approximately 25% are seen once. In total, the top ten clones hold about 0.011% of the sample.

Sequencing was performed on naive CD4+ T cells from blood. In light of the paper, this sample's cell subset or site label describes: true naive CD4+ T cells. This sequence uses TRBV5-1 and TRBJ1-1, with no confidently assigned D gene. This TCR derives from a woman in her thirties with type 1 diabetes. The CDR3 here reads CASHKTNTNTEAFF. The DNA sequence follows: TGCGCCAGCCACAAAACCAATACGAACACTGAAGCTTTCTTT.